The text below deals with one T cell receptor (beta chain). This entry is derived from a study of control samples from healthy donors and cancer patients. The method was immunoSEQ multiplex PCR; TCRdb's version includes in-frame clones alone and lacks a portion of them. Of roughly 370,000 clones in the sample, 75% to 95% were seen once. Germline V gene lookup returns CDR1 LNHNV and CDR2 YYDKDF (reference sequence). The CDR3 sequence is 16 residues long. V shed 1 base, J shed 7 bases, and the junction held 8 bases outside the gene matches. The TCR comes from a man aged 40-50 years with head and neck cancer. The chain couples TRBV15 to TRBJ2-1, with 9 bases fitting TRBD2. The sample taken for sequencing was PBMCs. The CDR3: CATSRVAGGPKNEQFF. Written as DNA, the CDR3 is TGTGCCACCAGCAGAGTGGCGGGAGGGCCGAAGAATGAGCAGTTCTTC.